This T cell receptor (beta chain) was recovered during a study of T-cell reconstitution after alpha-beta-depleted transplantation in children. Germline CDR1 and CDR2: SGHVS and FQNEAQ. V was pared by 5 bases and J by 3 bases, with 4 bases of the junction left unmatched. The CDR3 contains 16 residues. This clonotype was recorded a few times. The authors prepared the TCRbeta library with unique molecular identifiers. TCRdb ran MiXCR on the PCR reads and lists one entry per CDR3 protein. The sample lists about 200,000 distinct CDR3 sequences, more than 14% occurring once. The gene calls are TRBV7-8 and TRBJ2-3, with 14 bases aligning to TRBD2. The specimen comprised PBMCs from the stem cell graft donor, sampled from the stem cell graft. The sequence came from a human donor who donated a stem cell graft to a child with acute lymphoblastic leukemia. CDR3 amino acids: CASSTGTSGRTDTQYF. CDR3 bases: TGTGCCAGCAGCACCGGGACTAGCGGGAGAACAGATACGCAGTATTTT. Based on the CDR3 plus reference TRBV7-8 and TRBJ2-3, the full variable domain is GAGVSQSPRYKVAKRGQDVALRCDPISGHVSLFWYQQALGQGPEFLTYFQNEAQLDKSGLPSDRFFAERPEGSVSTLKIQRTQQEDSAVYLCASSTGTSGRTDTQYFGPGTRLTVL.